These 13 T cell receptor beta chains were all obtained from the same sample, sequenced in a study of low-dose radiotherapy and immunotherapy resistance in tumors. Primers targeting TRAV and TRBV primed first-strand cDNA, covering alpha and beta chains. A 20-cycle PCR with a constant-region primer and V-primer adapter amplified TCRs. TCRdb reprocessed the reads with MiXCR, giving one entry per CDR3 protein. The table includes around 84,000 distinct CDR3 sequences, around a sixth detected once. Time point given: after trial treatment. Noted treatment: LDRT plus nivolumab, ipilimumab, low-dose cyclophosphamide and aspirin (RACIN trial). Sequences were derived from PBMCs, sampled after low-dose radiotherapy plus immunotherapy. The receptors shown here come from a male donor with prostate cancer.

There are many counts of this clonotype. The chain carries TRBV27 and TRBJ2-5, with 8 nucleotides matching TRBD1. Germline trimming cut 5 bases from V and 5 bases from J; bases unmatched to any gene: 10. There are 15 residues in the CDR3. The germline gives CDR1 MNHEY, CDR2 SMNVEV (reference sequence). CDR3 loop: CASSHGQGGVETQYF. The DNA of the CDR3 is TGTGCCAGCAGTCACGGACAGGGCGGCGTGGAGACCCAGTACTTC.

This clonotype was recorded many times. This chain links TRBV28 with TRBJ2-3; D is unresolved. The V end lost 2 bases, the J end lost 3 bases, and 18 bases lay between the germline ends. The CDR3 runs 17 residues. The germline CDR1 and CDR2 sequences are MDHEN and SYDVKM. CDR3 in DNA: TGTGCCAGCAGTTTAACATCCGGGCAGCTTAGGACAGATACGCAGTATTTT. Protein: CASSLTSGQLRTDTQYF.

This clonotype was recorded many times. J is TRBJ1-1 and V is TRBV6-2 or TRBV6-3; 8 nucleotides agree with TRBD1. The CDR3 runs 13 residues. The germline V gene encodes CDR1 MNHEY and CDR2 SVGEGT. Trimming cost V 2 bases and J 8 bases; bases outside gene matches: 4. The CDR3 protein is CASSYQRDREAFF. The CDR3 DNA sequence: TGTGCCAGCAGTTACCAAAGGGACAGGGAAGCTTTCTTT.

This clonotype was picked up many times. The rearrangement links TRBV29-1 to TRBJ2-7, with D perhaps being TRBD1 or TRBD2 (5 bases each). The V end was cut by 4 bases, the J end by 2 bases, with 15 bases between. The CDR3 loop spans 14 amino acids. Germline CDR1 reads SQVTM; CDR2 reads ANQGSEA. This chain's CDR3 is CSVVTPGPTYEQYF. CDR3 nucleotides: TGCAGCGTTGTCACCCCGGGACCGACCTACGAGCAGTACTTC.

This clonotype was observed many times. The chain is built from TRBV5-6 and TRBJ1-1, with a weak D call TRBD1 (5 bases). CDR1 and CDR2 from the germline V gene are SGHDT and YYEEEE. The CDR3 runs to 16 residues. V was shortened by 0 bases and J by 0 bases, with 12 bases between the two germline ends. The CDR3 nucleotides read TGTGCCAGCAGCTTGGAACGGGTGGGGCTGAACACTGAAGCTTTCTTT. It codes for CASSLERVGLNTEAFF.

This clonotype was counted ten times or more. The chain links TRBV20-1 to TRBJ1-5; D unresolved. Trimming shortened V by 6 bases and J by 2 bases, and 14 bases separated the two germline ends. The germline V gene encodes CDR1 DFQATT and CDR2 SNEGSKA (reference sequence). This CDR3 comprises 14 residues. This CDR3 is CSAPQQEGNQPQHF. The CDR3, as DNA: TGCAGTGCCCCCCAGCAGGAGGGCAATCAGCCCCAGCATTTT.

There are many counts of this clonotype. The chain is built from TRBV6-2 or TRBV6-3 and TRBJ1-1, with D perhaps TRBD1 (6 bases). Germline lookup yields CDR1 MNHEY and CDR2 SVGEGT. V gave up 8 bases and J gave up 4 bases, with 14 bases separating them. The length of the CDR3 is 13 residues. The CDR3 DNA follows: TGTGCCAGCTATAAAAACAGGGCCACTGAAGCTTTCTTT. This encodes CASYKNRATEAFF.

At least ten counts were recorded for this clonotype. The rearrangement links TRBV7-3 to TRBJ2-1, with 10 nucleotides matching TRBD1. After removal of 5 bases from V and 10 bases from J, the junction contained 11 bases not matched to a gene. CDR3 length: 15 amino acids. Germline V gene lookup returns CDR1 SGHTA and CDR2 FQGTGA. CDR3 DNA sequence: TGTGCCAGCAGCCTCCAGACAGGGGGCTTAGGGGAGCAGTTCTTC. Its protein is CASSLQTGGLGEQFF.

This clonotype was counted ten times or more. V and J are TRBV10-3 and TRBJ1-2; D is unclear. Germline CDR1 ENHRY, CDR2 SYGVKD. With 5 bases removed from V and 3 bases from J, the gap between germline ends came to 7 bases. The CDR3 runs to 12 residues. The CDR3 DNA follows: TGTGCCATCAGTCCCGGGGACTATGGCTACACCTTC. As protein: CAISPGDYGYTF.

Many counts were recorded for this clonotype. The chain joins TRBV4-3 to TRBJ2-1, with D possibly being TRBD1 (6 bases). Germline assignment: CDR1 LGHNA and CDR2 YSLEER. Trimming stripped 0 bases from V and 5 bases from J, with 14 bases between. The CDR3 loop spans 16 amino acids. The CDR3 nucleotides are TGCGCCAGCAGCCAAGATCTTTCAGGGGCCCACAATGAGCAGTTCTTC. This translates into CASSQDLSGAHNEQFF.

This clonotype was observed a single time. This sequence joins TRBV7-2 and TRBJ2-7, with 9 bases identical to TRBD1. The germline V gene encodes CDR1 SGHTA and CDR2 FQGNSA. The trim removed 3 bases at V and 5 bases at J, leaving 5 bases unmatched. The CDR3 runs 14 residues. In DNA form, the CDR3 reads TGTGCCAGCAGCTTGGGACAGGGTGCAGACGAGCAGTACTTC. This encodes CASSLGQGADEQYF.

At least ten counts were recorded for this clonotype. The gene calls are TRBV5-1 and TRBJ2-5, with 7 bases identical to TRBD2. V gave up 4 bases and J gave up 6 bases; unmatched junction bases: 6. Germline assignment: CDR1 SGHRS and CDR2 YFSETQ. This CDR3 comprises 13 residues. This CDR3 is CASSDGGMQTQYF. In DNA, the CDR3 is TGCGCCAGCAGCGACGGGGGGATGCAGACCCAGTACTTC.

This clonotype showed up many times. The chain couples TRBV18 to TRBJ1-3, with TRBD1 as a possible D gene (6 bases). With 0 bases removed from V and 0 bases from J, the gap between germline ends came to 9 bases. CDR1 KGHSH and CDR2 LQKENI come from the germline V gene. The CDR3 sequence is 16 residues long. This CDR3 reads CASSPPGASSGNTIYF. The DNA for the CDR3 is TGTGCCAGCTCACCACCGGGGGCCAGCTCTGGAAACACCATATATTTT.